The present TCR beta chain was sequenced within a study of T-cell memory formation after mild COVID-19. Study results and caveats: Contracting clones localized mainly to CM and EM when CD4+ and mainly to EMRA when CD8+. A second wave expanding day 15 to 37 was CD4+-biased; contracting clones were balanced. The pre-infection memory compartment contained some responding clones, suggesting cross-reactive memory joined.

The CDR3 has 15 residues. Trimming cost V 5 bases and J 1 base, with 17 bases left between them. In germline, CDR1 is GTSNPN, CDR2 SVGIG (reference sequence). This clonotype appeared a few times. Its specificity is not known. From 5'RACE with constant-segment primers came TCR alpha and TCR beta cDNA libraries that carried sample barcodes and UMIs. TCRdb analysed the 5' RACE reads with MiXCR anew, one entry per CDR3 protein. The table lists under 250,000 distinct CDR3 sequences, roughly 14% of them singletons. The sequence was collected from an adult woman who had mild COVID-19 (a few samples of this study predate the infection). Cell type and time point are not known. The chain uses TRBV30 and TRBJ1-1; D not resolved. Specimen: PBMCs or a T cell subset sorted from them (not recorded which). The chain's CDR3 is CAWANFGRSNTEAFF. CDR3 bases: TGTGCCTGGGCCAACTTCGGACGGTCGAACACTGAAGCTTTCTTT.